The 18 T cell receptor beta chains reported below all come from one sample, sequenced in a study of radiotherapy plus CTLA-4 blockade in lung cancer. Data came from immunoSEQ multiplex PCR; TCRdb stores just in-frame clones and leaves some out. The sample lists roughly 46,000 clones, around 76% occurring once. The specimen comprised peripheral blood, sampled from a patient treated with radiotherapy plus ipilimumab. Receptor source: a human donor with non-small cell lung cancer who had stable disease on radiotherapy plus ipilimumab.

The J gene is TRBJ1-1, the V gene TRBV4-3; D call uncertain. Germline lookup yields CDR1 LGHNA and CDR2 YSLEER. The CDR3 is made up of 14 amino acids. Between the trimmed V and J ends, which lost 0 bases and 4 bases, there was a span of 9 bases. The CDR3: CASSQDPRFTEAFF. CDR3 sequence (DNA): TGCGCCAGCAGCCAAGATCCCCGTTTCACTGAAGCTTTCTTT.

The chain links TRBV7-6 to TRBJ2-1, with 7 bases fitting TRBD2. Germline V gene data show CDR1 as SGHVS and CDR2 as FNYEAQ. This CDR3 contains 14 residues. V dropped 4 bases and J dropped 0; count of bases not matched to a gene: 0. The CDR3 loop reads CASSSGGSYNEQFF. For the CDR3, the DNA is TGTGCCAGCAGCTCGGGGGGCTCCTACAATGAGCAGTTCTTC. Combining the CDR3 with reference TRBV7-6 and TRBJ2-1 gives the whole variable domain GAGVSQSPRYKVTKRGQDVALRCDPISGHVSLYWYRQALGQGPEFLTYFNYEAQQDKSGLPNDRFSAERPEGSISTLTIQRTEQRDSAMYRCASSSGGSYNEQFFGPGTRLTVL.

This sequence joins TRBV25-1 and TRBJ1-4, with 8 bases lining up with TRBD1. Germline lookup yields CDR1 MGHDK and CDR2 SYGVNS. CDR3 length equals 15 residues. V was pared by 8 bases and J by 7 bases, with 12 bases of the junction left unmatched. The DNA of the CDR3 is TGTGCCAGCTGCGATTTCAGGGGGCCGGGTGAAAAACTGTTTTTT. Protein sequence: CASCDFRGPGEKLFF.

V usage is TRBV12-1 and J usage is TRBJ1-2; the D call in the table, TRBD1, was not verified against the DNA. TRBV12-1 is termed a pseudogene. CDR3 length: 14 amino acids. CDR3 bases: TGTGCCAGCAGCTTTGCGCACCCAGTCTATGGCTACACCTTC. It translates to CASSFAHPVYGYTF.

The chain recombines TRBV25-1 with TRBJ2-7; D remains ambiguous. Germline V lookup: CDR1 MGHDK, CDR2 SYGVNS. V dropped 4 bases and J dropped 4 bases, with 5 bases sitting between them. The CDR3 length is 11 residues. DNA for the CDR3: TGTGCCAGCAGTGCCCAGTACGAGCAGTACTTC. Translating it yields CASSAQYEQYF.

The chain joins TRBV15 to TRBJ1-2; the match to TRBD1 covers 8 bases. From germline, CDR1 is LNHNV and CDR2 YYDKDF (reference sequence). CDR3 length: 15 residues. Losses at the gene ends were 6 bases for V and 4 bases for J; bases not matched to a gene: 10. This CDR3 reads CATRSDRGGPYGYTF. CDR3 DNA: TGTGCCACCAGGTCAGACAGGGGTGGTCCCTATGGCTACACCTTC.

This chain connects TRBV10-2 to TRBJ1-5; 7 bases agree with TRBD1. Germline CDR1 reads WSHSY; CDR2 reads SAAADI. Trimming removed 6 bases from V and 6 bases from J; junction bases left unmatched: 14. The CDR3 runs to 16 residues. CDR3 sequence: CASRGAEGATGQPQHF. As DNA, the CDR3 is TGCGCCAGCAGGGGGGCAGAGGGGGCTACGGGTCAGCCCCAGCATTTT.

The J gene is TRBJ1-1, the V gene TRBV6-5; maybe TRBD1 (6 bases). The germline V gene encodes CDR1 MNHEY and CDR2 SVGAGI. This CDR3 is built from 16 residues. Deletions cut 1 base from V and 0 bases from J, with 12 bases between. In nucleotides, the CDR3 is TGTGCCAGCAGTTACTTCGGGGGGCTGATGAACACTGAAGCTTTCTTT. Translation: CASSYFGGLMNTEAFF.

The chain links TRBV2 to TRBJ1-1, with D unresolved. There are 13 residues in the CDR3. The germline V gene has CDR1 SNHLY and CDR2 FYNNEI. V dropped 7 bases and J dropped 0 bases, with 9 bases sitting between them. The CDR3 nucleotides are TGTGCCAGCAAAGTGGACGTGAACACTGAAGCTTTCTTT. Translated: CASKVDVNTEAFF.

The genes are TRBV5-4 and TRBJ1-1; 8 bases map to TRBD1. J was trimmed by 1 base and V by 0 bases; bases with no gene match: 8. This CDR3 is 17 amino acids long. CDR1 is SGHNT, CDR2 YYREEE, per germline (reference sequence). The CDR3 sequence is CASSLAGRGRGNTEAFF. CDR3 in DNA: TGTGCCAGCAGCTTGGCCGGCAGGGGGCGAGGGAACACTGAAGCTTTCTTT.

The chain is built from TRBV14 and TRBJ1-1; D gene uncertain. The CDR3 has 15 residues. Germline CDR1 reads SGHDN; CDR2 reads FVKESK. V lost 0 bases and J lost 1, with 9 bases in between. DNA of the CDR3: TGTGCCAGCAGCCAAGATTTTCTTACGAACACTGAAGCTTTCTTT. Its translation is CASSQDFLTNTEAFF.

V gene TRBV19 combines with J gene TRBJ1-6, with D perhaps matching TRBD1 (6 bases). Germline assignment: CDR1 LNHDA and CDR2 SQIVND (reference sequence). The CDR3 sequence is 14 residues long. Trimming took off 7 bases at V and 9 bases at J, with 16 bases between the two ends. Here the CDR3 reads CASTRGQSASPLHF. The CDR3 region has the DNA TGTGCCAGTACCCGAGGACAGTCCGCTTCACCCCTCCACTTT.

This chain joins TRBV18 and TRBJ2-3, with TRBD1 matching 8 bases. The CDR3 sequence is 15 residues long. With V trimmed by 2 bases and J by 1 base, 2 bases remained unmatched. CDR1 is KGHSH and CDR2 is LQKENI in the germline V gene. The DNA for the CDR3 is TGTGCCAGCTCACCAGCGACAGGGGGCACAGATACGCAGTATTTT. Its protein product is CASSPATGGTDTQYF. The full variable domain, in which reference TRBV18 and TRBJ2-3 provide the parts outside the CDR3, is NAGVMQNPRHLVRRRGQEARLRCSPMKGHSHVYWYRQLPEEGLKFMVYLQKENIIDESGMPKERFSAEFPKEGPSILRIQQVVRGDSAAYFCASSPATGGTDTQYFGPGTRLTVL.

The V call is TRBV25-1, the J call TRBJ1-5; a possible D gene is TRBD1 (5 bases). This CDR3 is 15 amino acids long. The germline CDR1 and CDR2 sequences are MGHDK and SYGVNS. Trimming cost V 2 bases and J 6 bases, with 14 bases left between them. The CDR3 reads CASSEGAREGQPQHF. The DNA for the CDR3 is TGTGCCAGCAGTGAAGGAGCCAGGGAGGGTCAGCCCCAGCATTTT.

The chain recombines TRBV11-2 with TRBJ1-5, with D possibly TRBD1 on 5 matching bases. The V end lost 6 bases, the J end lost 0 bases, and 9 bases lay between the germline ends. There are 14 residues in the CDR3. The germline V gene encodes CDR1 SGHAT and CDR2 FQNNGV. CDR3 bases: TGTGCCAGCAGTTACGACAGTAGCAATCAGCCCCAGCATTTT. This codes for CASSYDSSNQPQHF.

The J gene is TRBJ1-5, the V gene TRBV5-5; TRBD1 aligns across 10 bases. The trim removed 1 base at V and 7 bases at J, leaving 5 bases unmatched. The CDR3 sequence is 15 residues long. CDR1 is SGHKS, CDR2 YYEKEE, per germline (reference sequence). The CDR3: CASSLTLTGGQPQHF. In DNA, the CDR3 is TGTGCCAGCAGCTTGACCCTGACAGGGGGCCAGCCCCAGCATTTT.

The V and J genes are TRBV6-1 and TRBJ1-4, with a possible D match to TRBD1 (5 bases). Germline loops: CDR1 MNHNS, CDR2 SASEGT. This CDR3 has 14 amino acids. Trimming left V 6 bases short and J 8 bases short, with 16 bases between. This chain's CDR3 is CASREGLLGEKLFF. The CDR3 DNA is TGTGCCAGCAGAGAGGGACTCCTCGGGGAAAAACTGTTTTTT.

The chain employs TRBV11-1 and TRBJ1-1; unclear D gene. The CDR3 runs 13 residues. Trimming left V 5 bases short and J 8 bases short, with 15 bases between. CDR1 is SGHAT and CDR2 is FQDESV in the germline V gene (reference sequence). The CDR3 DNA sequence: TGTGCCAGCAGCGTCGTATCAGCCGGGGAAGCTTTCTTT. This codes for CASSVVSAGEAFF.